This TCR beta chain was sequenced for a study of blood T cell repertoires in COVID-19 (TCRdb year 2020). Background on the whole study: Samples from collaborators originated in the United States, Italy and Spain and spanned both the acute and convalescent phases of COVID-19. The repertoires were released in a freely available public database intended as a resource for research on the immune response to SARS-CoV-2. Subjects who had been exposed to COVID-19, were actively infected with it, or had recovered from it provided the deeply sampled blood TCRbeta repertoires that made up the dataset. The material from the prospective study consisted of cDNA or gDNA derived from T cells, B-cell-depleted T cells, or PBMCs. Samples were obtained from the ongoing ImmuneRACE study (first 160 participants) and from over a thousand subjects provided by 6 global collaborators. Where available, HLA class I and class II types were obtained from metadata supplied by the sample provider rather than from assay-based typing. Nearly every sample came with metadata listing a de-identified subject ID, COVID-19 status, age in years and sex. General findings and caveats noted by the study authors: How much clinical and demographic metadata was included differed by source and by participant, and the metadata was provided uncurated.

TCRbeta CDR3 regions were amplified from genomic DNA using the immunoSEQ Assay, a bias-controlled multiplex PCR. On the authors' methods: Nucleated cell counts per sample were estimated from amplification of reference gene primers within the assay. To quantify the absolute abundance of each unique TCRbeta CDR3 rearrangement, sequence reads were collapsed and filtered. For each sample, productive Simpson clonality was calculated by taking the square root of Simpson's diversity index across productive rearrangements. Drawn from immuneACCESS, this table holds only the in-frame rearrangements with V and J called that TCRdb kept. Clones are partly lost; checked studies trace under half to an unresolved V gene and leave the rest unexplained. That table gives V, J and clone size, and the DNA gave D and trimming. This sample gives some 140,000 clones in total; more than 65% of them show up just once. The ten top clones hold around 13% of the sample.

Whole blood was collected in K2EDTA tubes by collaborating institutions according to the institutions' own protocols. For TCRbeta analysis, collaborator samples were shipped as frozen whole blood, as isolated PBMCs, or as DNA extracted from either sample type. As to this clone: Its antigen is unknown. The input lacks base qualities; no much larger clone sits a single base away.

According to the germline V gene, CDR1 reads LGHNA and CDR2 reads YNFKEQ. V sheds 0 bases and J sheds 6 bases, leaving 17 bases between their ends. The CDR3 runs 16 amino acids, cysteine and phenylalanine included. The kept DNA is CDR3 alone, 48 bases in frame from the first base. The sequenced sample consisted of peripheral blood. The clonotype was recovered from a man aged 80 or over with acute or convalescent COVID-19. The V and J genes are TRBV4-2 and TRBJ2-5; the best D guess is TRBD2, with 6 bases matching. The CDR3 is CASSQDWRDISQTQYF. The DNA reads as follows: TGTGCCAGCAGCCAAGACTGGAGGGATATTTCGCAGACCCAGTACTTC.